Listed below are T cell receptor delta chains from one sample, sequenced in a study of Vδ1+ human thymocytes. TCRdb reapplied CATT to the multiplex PCR reads. The sample holds about 58,000 delta-chain clones, about 16% seen once. The sample comprised Vdelta1+ gamma-delta thymocytes from the thymus. The receptors stem from a girl less than two years old who had congenital heart surgery. Both conserved end residues are part of each CDR3. The D gene is left open where the match is weak. The listing skips clone size in some rows; elsewhere it reads once, few, many or a size class.

j_gene | d_gene | v_gene | abundance | CDR3nt | CDR3aa
TRDJ1 | TRDD3 | TRDV2 | many | TGTGCCTGTGACACCGGCCATGATGGGGGATACGTTACCGATAAACTCATCTTT | CACDTGHDGGYVTDKLIF
TRDJ1 | TRDD3 | TRDV1 | - | TGTGCTCTTGGGGAACTTTCCTCCTCTGGGGGATACATTCCGTACACCGATAAACTCATCTTT | CALGELSSSGGYIPYTDKLIF
TRDJ1 | - | TRDV1 | - | TGTGCTCTTGGGGAGAGGGGCTTACTGGTCGCTAAGGCCGATAAACTCATCTTT | CALGERGLLVAKADKLIF
TRDJ1 | - | TRDV1 | - | - | CASWAWGIRGICRTKVIF
TRDJ1 | - | TRDV1 | - | TGTGCTCTTGGGGAACTATTCATGGTAGGGTCCTACACCCGGGATACCCCATACACCGATAAACTCATCTTT | CALGELFMVGSYTRDTPYTDKLIF
TRDJ3 | - | TRDV2 | medium-sized | TGTGCCTGTGACGCGAGGACCTGGGACACCCGACAGATGTTTTTC | CACDARTWDTRQMFF
TRDJ1 | TRDD3 | TRDV1 | few | TGTGCTCTTGGGAACCGCGGCCTTCCCACACTGGGGGATACGGGCGCCGATAAACTCATCTTT | CALGNRGLPTLGDTGADKLIF
TRDJ1 | - | TRDV1 | - | TGTGCTCTTGGGTTTCCAGGGGATAAACTCATCTTT | CALGFPGDKLIF
TRDJ1 | TRDD3 | TRDV1 | few | TGTGCTCTTGGGGAACCAGTACTTCCTCCCGTACTGGGGGACTCAAAATCGTACACCGATAAACTCATCTTT | CALGEPVLPPVLGDSKSYTDKLIF
TRDJ1 | TRDD3 | TRDV1 | few | TGTGCTCTTGGGGAACTCTTGCTTCCTACGTATGCCTCTACTGGGGGATACACCGATAAACTAATCTTT | CALGELLLPTYASTGGYTDKLIF
TRDJ1 | - | TRDV1 | - | TGTGCTCTTGGGGAACGGGGGACGACCGATAAACTCATCTTT | CALGERGTTDKLIF
TRDJ1 | - | TRDV1 | few | TGTGCTCTTGGGGAACTATGTCCTACGTACCTACTGAGGGGGACCGATAAATTCATCTTT | CALGELCPTYLLRGTDKFIF
TRDJ1 | - | TRDV1 | few | TGTGCTCTTGGGGAAGTTGTTGGCCAAATGTACACCGATAAACTCATCTTT | CALGEVVGQMYTDKLIF
TRDJ1 | - | TRDV1 | few | TGTGCTCTTGGGGAAAGTCATCCTTCGTACATCCAAGATAAACTCATCTTT | CALGESHPSYIQDKLIF
TRDJ1 | TRDD3 | TRDV1 | - | TGTGCCCTTGGGGAACCCTTTGGCCTTCAGGGGGGATACACCGATAAACTCATCTTT | CALGEPFGLQGGYTDKLIF
TRDJ1 | TRDD2 | TRDV1 | - | TGTGCTCTTGGGGAACTAGTTCCTTCCTACACCCTTGGGACGAGGAAACCCATCTTT | CALGELVPSYTLGTRKPIF
TRDJ1 | TRDD3 | TRDV1 | - | TGTGCTCTTGGGGAACCACCTCCACATTCCTTCGTAATTGGGGGACACCTGATAGACACCGATAAACTCATCTTT | CALGEPPPHSFVIGGHLIDTDKLIF
TRDJ1 | TRDD3 | TRDV1 | few | TGTGCTCTTGGGGAACTTTTTACTGGGGGACATTACACCGATAAACTCATCTTT | CALGELFTGGHYTDKLIF
TRDJ1 | - | TRDV1 | - | TGTGCTCTTGGGGAGTATCTGTTGTTGTGGGGGCCTATGGGTCCCCTAAGCGCCGATAAACTCATCTTT | CALGEYLLLWGPMGPLSADKLIF
TRDJ1 | - | TRDV1 | few | TGTGCTCTTGGGGATCTCCCCTTCCGGGAGACCGATAAACTCATCTTT | CALGDLPFRETDKLIF
TRDJ1 | TRDD3 | TRDV1 | - | TGTGCTCTTGGAGACTTTCTATCTTCCTACGTACTGGGGGATAACGATAAACTCATCTTT | CALGDFLSSYVLGDNDKLIF
TRDJ1 | - | TRDV1 | few | TGTGCTCTTGGGGACACCGGCCTTCCGTTAGGTACTGGTGATAAACTCATCTTT | CALGDTGLPLGTGDKLIF
TRDJ1 | - | TRDV1 | - | TGTGCTCTTGGGGAATTTCGTCCAGTACTGGGCTCTAAACTCGGGGATAAACTCATCTTT | CALGEFRPVLGSKLGDKLIF
TRDJ1 | - | TRDV1 | few | TGTGCTCTTGGGGAATCCCCACCCACGGACTTGTACACCGATAAACTCATCTTT | CALGESPPTDLYTDKLIF
TRDJ1 | TRDD3 | TRDV1 | few | TGTGCTCTTGGGGAACTAGCTGGGGGTAACCTCGACACCGATAAACTCATCTTT | CALGELAGGNLDTDKLIF
TRDJ1 | TRDD2 | TRDV1 | few | TGTGCTCTTGGGGAACCCCGTGACCGGCCTTCCTACGTTCAACTGGGTCCCAGCAACACCGATAAACTCATCTTT | CALGEPRDRPSYVQLGPSNTDKLIF
TRDJ1 | TRDD3 | TRDV1 | - | TGTGCTCTTGGGGAACCCCCGCGCGGACTGGGGCCCCACACCGATAAACTCATCTTT | CALGEPPRGLGPHTDKLIF
TRDJ1 | - | TRDV1 | few | TGTGCTCTTGGGGAAACCGTCCCGGACGTACCTATCGATAAACTCATCTTT | CALGETVPDVPIDKLIF
TRDJ1 | TRDD3 | TRDV1 | few | TGTGCTCTTGGGGCAAATGGGGGATATCCCGATAAACTCATCTTT | CALGANGGYPDKLIF
TRDJ1 | - | TRDV1 | - | TGTGCTCTTGGGGAGGTAGTGGGACTGTACACCGATAAACTCATCTTT | CALGEVVGLYTDKLIF
TRDJ1 | - | TRDV1 | - | TGTGCTCTTGGGGAACTCGGAAATGAGGTACTGGGAGATGATAAACTCATCTTT | CALGELGNEVLGDDKLIF
TRDJ1 | TRDD2 | TRDV1 | - | TGTGCTCTTGGGGTTAAAGCTTCCTACGTGGGTGGGGATCGACTTTACACCGATAAACTCATCTTT | CALGVKASYVGGDRLYTDKLIF
TRDJ1 | - | TRDV1 | - | TGTGCTCTTGGGGGACCCCGGGATCCAGAGACCTCGACCGATAAACTCATCTTT | CALGGPRDPETSTDKLIF
TRDJ1 | TRDD3 | TRDV1 | few | TGTGCTCTTGGGGGACCTCTTCCTACGCTGGGGGATAATATTGGGAGTACCGATAAACTCATCTTT | CALGGPLPTLGDNIGSTDKLIF
TRDJ1 | - | TRDV1 | - | TGTGCTCTTGGGGACCTTCCTGCCCCTCCGGGGGGAGACACCGATAAACTCATCTTT | CALGDLPAPPGGDTDKLIF
TRDJ1 | TRDD3 | TRDV1 | - | TGTGCTCTTGGGGAACCCCTTTCCGGGTTACTGGGGGATCGGAGTACCGATAAACTCATCTTT | CALGEPLSGLLGDRSTDKLIF
TRDJ1 | - | TRDV1 | - | TGTGCTCTTGGATGCATCCGTTACACCGATAAACTCATCTTT | CALGCIRYTDKLIF
TRDJ1 | TRDD3 | TRDV1 | - | TGTGCTCTTGGGGGATTTCCTATTCCGCTACTGGGGGACACCGATAAACTCATCTTT | CALGGFPIPLLGDTDKLIF
TRDJ1 | TRDD3 | TRDV1 | - | TGTGCTCTTGGGGGAGGACTACGAACCGCCAAGCTTACTGGGGGATACTCCCCTTACACCGATAAACTCATCTTT | CALGGGLRTAKLTGGYSPYTDKLIF
TRDJ1 | TRDD3 | TRDV2 | - | TGTGCCTGTGACACGACTGGGGATCCCCTCGATGAACTCATCTTT | CACDTTGDPLDELIF
TRDJ1 | - | TRDV1 | few | TGTGCTCTTGGGGCCCGGCTCGACGGGTACACCGATAAACTCATCTTT | CALGARLDGYTDKLIF
TRDJ1 | TRDD3 | TRDV2 | - | TGTGCCTGTGACACCGGGGAGTCCCACGTGTCCCACTGGGGGATACGCAAGGATAAACTCATCTTC | CACDTGESHVSHWGIRKDKLIF
TRDJ1 | TRDD3 | TRDV1 | few | TGTGCTCTTGGGGAACGATTCCCCTGGGGGAGACACGACGGGAACACCGATAAACTCATCTTT | CALGERFPWGRHDGNTDKLIF
TRDJ1 | TRDD3 | TRDV1 | few | TGTGCTCTTGGGGAATCTACGGGGCCTTCCACGTCCCTGGGTGGGGGATTCAAACCCCCCACCGATAAACTCATCTTT | CALGESTGPSTSLGGGFKPPTDKLIF